This TCR beta chain was sequenced during a study of a mutant IDH1 vaccine in newly diagnosed glioma. Of note for this clone: Its antigen is not known.

Using immunoSEQ multiplex PCR, the repertoire was profiled, and TCRdb retains in-frame clones only, with some absent. The sample gives about 58,000 clones, roughly 81% of which show up once; less than 7% is in the top ten. Described time point: week 35, safety follow-up. Doses consisted of 300 ug of mutant IDH1 20-mer peptide each, paired with topical imiquimod. The sequence came from a middle-aged man with glioma. Sequencing was performed on PBMCs, taken from a glioma patient whose treatment included an IDH1 peptide vaccine.

The chain's CDR3 is CASSLTGTGGISDTQYF. The CDR3, as DNA: TGTGCCAGCAGCTTGACGGGGACAGGGGGCATCTCAGATACGCAGTATTTT. This sequence joins TRBV5-8 and TRBJ2-3; 12 bases fit TRBD1. The germline CDR1 and CDR2 sequences are SGHTS and YDEGEE. V shed 1 base, J shed 4 bases, and the junction held 7 bases outside the gene matches. The CDR3 runs to 17 residues.